A selection of T cell receptor beta chains follows, all from one sample in a study of control samples from healthy donors and cancer patients. Libraries were prepared by immunoSEQ multiplex PCR; TCRdb keeps only in-frame clonotypes and omits some of them. The data hold about 49,000 clones, with approximately 86% observed a single time. The sample taken for sequencing was PBMCs. These receptors were taken from a woman between 45 and 60 years old with lung cancer. CDR3s include the opening cysteine and the closing phenylalanine or tryptophan. The order of the fields is D gene, J gene, V gene, clone size, CDR3 protein, CDR3 DNA. A D gene is named only where the DNA matches it firmly. The size field is filled for only some rows; it gives once, few, many or a size class.

TRBD1,TRBJ1-6,TRBV7-2,.,CASSLDRGQSSPLHF,TGTGCCAGCAGCCTAGACAGGGGACAAAGTTCACCCCTCCACTTT
TRBD1,TRBJ2-3,TRBV9,.,CASSRTDREDTQYF,TGTGCCAGCAGCAGAACAGACAGGGAGGATACGCAGTATTTT
.,TRBJ2-2,TRBV14,.,CASSQAGWSGELFF,TGTGCCAGCAGCCAAGCAGGGTGGTCCGGGGAGCTGTTTTTT
.,TRBJ1-2,TRBV9,.,CASSARTFGYGYTF,TGTGCCAGCAGCGCAAGGACCTTCGGCTATGGCTACACCTTC
TRBD2,TRBJ2-1,TRBV4-3,.,CASSQLAGGFNEQFF,TGCGCCAGCAGCCAGCTAGCGGGGGGGTTCAATGAGCAGTTCTTC
TRBD1,TRBJ1-6,TRBV5-4,once,CASSRQGDNSPLHF,TGTGCCAGCAGTCGACAGGGCGATAATTCACCCCTCCACTTT
.,TRBJ1-3,TRBV5-1,.,CASRTGGDASGNTIYF,TGCGCCAGCAGGACGGGAGGGGACGCAAGTGGAAACACCATATATTTT
.,TRBJ2-3,TRBV9,.,CASSVMTDTQYF,TGTGCCAGCAGCGTGATGACAGATACGCAGTATTTT
.,TRBJ1-3,TRBV3-1/TRBV3-2,.,CASSRWGTGRESGNTIYF,TGTGCCAGCAGCCGTTGGGGGACCGGGCGGGAATCTGGAAACACCATATATTTT
TRBD1,TRBJ1-4,TRBV27,.,CASSLRTGTGVEKLFF,TGTGCCAGCAGTCTACGCACCGGGACAGGGGTTGAAAAACTGTTTTTT
.,TRBJ2-1,TRBV18,.,CASSPPLEGNEQFF,TGTGCCAGCTCACCACCGCTAGAAGGCAATGAGCAGTTCTTC
.,TRBJ1-2,TRBV6-6,few,CASSPTPLQGYYGYTF,TGTGCCAGCAGCCCTACTCCCTTACAGGGATACTATGGCTACACCTTC